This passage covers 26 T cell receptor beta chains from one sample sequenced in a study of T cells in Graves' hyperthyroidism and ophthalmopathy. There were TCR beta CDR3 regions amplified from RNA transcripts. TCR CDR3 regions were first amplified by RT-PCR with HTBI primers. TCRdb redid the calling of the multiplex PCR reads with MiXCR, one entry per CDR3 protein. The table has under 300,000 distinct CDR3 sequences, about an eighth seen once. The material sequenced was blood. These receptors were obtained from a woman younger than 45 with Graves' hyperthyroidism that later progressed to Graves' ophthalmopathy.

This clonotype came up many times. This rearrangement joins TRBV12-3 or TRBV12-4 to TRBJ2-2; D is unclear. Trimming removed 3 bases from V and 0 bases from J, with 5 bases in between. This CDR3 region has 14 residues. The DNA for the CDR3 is TGTGCCAGCAGTTTTCTACCGAACACCGGGGAGCTGTTTTTT. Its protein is CASSFLPNTGELFF.

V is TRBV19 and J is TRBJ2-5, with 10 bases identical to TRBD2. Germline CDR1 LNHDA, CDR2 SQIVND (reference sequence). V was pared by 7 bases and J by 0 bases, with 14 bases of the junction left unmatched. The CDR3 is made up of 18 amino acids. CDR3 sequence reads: CASTPGTSAMGYQETQYF. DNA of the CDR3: TGTGCCAGTACTCCCGGGACTAGCGCCATGGGGTACCAAGAGACCCAGTACTTC.

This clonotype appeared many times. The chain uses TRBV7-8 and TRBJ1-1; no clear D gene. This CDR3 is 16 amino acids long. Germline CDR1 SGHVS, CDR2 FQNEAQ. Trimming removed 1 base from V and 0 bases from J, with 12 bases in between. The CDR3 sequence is CASSLEGRNLNTEAFF. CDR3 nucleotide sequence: TGTGCCAGCAGCTTAGAGGGCAGGAACTTGAACACTGAAGCTTTCTTT.

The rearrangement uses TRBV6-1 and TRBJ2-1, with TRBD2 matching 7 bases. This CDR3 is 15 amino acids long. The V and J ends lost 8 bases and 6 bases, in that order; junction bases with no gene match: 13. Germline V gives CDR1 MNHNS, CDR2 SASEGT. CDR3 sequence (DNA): TGTGCCAGCTCGGCGGGAGTTGAAGAGGTCAATGAGCAGTTCTTC. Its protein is CASSAGVEEVNEQFF.

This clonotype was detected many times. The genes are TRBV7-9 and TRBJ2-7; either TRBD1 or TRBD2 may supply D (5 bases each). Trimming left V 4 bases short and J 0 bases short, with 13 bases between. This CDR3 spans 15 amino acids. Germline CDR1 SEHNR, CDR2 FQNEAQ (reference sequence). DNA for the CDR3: TGTGCCAGCAGCTCCGGGACGGAGAACTCCTACGAGCAGTACTTC. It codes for CASSSGTENSYEQYF.

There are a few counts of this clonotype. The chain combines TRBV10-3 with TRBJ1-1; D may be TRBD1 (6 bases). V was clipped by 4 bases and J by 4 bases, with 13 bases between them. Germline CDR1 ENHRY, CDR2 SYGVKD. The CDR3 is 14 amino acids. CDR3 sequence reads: CAISGAGEATEAFF. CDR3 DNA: TGTGCCATCAGTGGGGCAGGGGAGGCCACTGAAGCTTTCTTT.

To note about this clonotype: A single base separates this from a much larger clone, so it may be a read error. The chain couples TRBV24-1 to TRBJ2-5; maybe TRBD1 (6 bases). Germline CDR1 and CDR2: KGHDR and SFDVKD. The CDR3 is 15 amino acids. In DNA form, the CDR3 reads TGTGCCGCCAGTGATTTGCAGGCAGGGGAGGAGACCCAGTACTTC. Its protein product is CAASDLQAGEETQYF.

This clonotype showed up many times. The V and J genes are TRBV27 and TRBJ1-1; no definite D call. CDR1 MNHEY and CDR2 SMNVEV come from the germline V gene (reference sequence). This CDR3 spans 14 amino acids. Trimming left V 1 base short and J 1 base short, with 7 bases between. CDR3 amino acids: CASSLYLGNTEAFF. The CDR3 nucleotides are TGTGCCAGCAGTTTATACTTAGGGAACACTGAAGCTTTCTTT.

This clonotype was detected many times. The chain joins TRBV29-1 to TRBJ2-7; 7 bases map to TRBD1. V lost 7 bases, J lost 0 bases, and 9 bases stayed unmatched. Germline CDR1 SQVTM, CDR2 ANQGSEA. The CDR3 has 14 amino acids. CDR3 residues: CSATTGESSYEQYF. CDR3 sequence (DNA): TGCAGCGCAACCACAGGGGAAAGCTCCTACGAGCAGTACTTC.

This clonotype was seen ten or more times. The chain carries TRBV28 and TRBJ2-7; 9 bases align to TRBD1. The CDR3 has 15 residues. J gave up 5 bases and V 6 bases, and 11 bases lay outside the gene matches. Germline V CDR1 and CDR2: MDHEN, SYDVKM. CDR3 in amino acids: CASSPLGQGPHEQYF. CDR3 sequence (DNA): TGTGCCAGCAGCCCGTTGGGACAGGGACCCCACGAGCAGTACTTC. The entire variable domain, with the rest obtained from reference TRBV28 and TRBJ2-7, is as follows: DVKVTQSSRYLVKRTGEKVFLECVQDMDHENMFWYRQDPGLGLRLIYFSYDVKMKEKGDIPEGYSVSREKKERFSLILESASTNQTSMYLCASSPLGQGPHEQYFGPGTRLTVT.

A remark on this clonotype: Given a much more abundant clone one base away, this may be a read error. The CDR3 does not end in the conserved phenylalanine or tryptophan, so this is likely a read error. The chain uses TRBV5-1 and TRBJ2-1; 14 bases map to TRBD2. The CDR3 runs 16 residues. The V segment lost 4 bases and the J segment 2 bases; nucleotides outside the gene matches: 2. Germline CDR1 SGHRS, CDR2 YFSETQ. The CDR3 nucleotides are TGCGCCAGCAGCCCGGGACTAGCGGGAGCCTACAATGAGCAGTTCTCC. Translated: CASSPGLAGAYNEQFS.

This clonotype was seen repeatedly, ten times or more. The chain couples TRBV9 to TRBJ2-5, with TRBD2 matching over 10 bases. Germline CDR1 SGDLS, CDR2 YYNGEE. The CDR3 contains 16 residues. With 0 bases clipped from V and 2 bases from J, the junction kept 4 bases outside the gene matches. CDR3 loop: CASSVAAGGLQETQYF. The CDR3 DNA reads TGTGCCAGCAGCGTAGCAGCGGGAGGGTTGCAAGAGACCCAGTACTTC. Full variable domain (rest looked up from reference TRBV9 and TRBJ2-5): DSGVTQTPKHLITATGQRVTLRCSPRSGDLSVYWYQQSLDQGLQFLIQYYNGEERAKGNILERFSAQQFPDLHSELNLSSLELGDSALYFCASSVAAGGLQETQYFGPGTRLLVL.

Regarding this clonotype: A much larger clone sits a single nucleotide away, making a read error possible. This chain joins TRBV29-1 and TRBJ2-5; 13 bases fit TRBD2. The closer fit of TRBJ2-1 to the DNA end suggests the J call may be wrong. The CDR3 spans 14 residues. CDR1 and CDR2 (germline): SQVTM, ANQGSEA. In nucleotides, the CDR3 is TGCAGCGTTGACGGACTAGCGGGAGAAGAGACCCAGTTCTTC. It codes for CSVDGLAGEETQFF.

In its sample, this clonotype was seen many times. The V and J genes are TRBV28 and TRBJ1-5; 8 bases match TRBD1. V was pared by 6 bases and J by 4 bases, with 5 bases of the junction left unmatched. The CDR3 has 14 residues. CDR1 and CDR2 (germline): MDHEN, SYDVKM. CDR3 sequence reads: CASSHRQGNQPQHF. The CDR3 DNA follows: TGTGCCAGCAGCCACAGACAGGGGAATCAGCCCCAGCATTTT.

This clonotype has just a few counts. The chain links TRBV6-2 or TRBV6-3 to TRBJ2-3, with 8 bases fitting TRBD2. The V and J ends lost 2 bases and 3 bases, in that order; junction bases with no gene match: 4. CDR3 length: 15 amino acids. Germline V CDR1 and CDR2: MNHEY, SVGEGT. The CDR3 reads CASSYAGLATDTQYF. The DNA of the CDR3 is TGTGCCAGCAGTTACGCTGGACTAGCAACAGATACGCAGTATTTT.

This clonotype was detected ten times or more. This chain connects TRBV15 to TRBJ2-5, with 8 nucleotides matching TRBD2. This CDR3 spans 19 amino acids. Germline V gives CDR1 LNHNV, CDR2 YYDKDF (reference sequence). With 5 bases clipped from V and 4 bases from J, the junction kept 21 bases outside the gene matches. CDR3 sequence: CATSQPDTDWREARETQYF. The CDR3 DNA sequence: TGTGCCACCAGCCAACCAGATACGGACTGGCGGGAGGCTCGAGAGACCCAGTACTTC.

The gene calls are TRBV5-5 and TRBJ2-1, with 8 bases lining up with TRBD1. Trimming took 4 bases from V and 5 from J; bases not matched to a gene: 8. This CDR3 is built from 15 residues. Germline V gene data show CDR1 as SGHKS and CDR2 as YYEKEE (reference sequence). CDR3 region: CASSPDRGYHNEQFF. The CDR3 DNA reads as TGTGCCAGCAGCCCTGACAGGGGATACCACAATGAGCAGTTCTTC.

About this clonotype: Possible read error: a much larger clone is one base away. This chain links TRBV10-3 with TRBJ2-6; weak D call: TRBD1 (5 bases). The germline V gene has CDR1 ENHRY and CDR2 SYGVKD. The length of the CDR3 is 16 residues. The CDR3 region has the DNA TGTGCCATCAGTGAGTCGACGGGTTTTGGGGCCAGCGTCCTGACTTTC. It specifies CAISESTGFGASVLTF.

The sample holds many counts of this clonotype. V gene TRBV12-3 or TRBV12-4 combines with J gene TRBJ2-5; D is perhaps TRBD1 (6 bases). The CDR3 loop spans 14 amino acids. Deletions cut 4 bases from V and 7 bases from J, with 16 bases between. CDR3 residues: CASSSHTTGRTQYF. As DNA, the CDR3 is TGTGCCAGCAGTTCGCACACAACAGGGAGGACCCAGTACTTC.

Written as DNA, the CDR3 is TGTGCCAGCAGCTCCAAGCCCCCAGGAGGCAATCAGCCCCAGCATTTT. It codes for CASSSKPPGGNQPQHF. The chain joins TRBV27 to TRBJ1-5; D gene ambiguous. Trimming took 6 bases from V and 2 from J, leaving 17 bases between them. From germline, CDR1 is MNHEY and CDR2 SMNVEV (reference sequence). The CDR3 runs to 16 residues.

In nucleotides, the CDR3 is TGCGCCAGCAGCTTGGTAGGGGGCGTTACAGATACGCAGTATTTT. Translating gives CASSLVGGVTDTQYF. V gene TRBV5-1 combines with J gene TRBJ2-3; 7 bases fit TRBD1. There are 15 residues in the CDR3. CDR1 and CDR2 (germline): SGHRS, YFSETQ. The V gene end was trimmed by 0 bases and the J gene end by 3 bases; junction bases not matched to a gene: 4.

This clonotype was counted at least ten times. CDR3 protein: CASSLREGQNEQFF. In nucleotides, the CDR3 is TGTGCCAGCAGCTTGCGGGAGGGCCAGAATGAGCAGTTCTTC. The rearrangement joins TRBV7-8 to TRBJ2-1; 9 nucleotides agree with TRBD2. The CDR3 loop spans 14 amino acids. V was clipped by 3 bases and J by 7 bases; unmatched bases: 4. CDR1 is SGHVS and CDR2 is FQNEAQ in the germline V gene. Looking up the rest from reference TRBV7-8 and TRBJ2-1 gives the full variable domain: GAGVSQSPRYKVAKRGQDVALRCDPISGHVSLFWYQQALGQGPEFLTYFQNEAQLDKSGLPSDRFFAERPEGSVSTLKIQRTQQEDSAVYLCASSLREGQNEQFFGPGTRLTVL.

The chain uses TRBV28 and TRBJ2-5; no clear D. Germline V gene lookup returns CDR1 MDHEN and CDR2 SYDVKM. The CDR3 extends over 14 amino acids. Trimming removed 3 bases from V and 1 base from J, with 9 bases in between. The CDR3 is CASSFTGPQETQYF. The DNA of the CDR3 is TGTGCCAGCAGTTTTACGGGTCCCCAAGAGACCCAGTACTTC.

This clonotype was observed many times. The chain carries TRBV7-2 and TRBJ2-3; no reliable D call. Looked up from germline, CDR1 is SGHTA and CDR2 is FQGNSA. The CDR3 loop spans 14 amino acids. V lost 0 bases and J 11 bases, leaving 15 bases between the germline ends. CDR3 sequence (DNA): TGTGCCAGCAGCTTAGCGGGGTTACTTCCCCAGCAGTATTTT. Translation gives CASSLAGLLPQQYF.

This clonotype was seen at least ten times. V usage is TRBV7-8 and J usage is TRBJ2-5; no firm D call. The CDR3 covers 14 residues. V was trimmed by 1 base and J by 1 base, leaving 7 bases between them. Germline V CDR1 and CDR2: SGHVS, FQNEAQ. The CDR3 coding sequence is TGTGCCAGCAGCTTAGACACAGTCCAAGAGACCCAGTACTTC. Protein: CASSLDTVQETQYF.

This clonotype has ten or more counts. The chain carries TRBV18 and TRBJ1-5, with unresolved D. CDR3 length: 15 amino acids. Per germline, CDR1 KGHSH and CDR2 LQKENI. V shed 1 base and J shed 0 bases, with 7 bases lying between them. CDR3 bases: TGTGCCAGCTCACCACTCCCAGATAGCAATCAGCCCCAGCATTTT. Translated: CASSPLPDSNQPQHF.